The rows below give T cell receptor beta chains drawn from one sample of a study of OX40 agonist ivuxolimab in advanced cancers. Sequenced by immunoSEQ multiplex PCR; TCRdb stores in-frame clones only, minus some. The table records tens of thousands of clones, about 90% of them present only once. The sample in question was CD4+ or CD8+ T cells sorted from blood, obtained in a trial of the OX40 agonist ivuxolimab. The receptors here all came from an adult with an advanced solid tumor such as melanoma, head and neck, liver or kidney cancer. Both conserved end residues are part of each CDR3. The order of the fields is J gene, clone size, D gene, V gene, CDR3 protein, CDR3 DNA. A D gene is named only where the DNA matches it firmly. Size is stated for part of the rows, as once, few or many counts, or as a class when the clone is expanded.

TRBJ2-7	.	.	TRBV6-5	CASSYRVGGGEQYF	TGTGCCAGCAGTTACCGGGTCGGGGGCGGTGAGCAGTACTTC
TRBJ2-7	.	TRBD2	TRBV11-1	CASSLTSGGPYEQYF	TGTGCCAGCAGCCTTACCTCGGGGGGGCCCTACGAGCAGTACTTC
TRBJ2-1	.	TRBD1	TRBV27	CASTVPGQGFNEQFF	TGTGCCAGCACCGTTCCGGGACAGGGCTTCAATGAGCAGTTCTTC
TRBJ1-6	.	TRBD1	TRBV7-9	CASSLGTGGFYNSPLHF	TGTGCCAGCAGCTTAGGGACAGGGGGTTTCTATAATTCACCCCTCCACTTT
TRBJ2-7	.	.	TRBV20-1	CRADMGSEQCF	TGCAGGGCGGATATGGGGTCCGAGCAGTGCTTC
TRBJ1-3	.	TRBD1	TRBV6-1	CASKNDRASGNTIYF	TGTGCCAGCAAGAACGACAGGGCTTCTGGAAACACCATATATTTT
TRBJ2-4	.	TRBD1	TRBV5-1	CASSSGTGWDIQYF	TGCGCCAGCAGCTCCGGGACAGGTTGGGACATTCAGTACTTC
TRBJ2-7	.	.	TRBV18	CASSPQGPGSYEQYF	TGTGCCAGCTCACCACAGGGGCCGGGATCCTACGAGCAGTACTTC
TRBJ2-5	.	.	TRBV18	CASSPSGVNQETQYF	TGTGCCAGCTCACCGAGTGGAGTAAACCAAGAGACCCAGTACTTC
TRBJ2-3	.	.	TRBV7-3	CASSLIGSTDTQYF	TGTGCCAGCAGCTTAATCGGGAGCACAGATACGCAGTATTTT
TRBJ1-2	.	TRBD1	TRBV10-3	CAISESTGVPYGYTF	TGTGCCATCAGTGAGTCGACAGGGGTTCCCTATGGCTACACCTTC
TRBJ1-1	.	.	TRBV5-1	CASSSGGPLTEAFF	TGCGCCAGCAGCTCCGGGGGCCCCCTCACTGAAGCTTTCTTT
TRBJ2-7	few	TRBD2	TRBV11-2	CASSSVSGRDGYEQYF	TGTGCCAGCAGCTCCGTTAGCGGGAGGGACGGCTACGAGCAGTACTTC
TRBJ2-1	once	TRBD1	TRBV6-1	CASNAQGARQFF	TGTGCCAGCAACGCACAGGGGGCGCGGCAGTTCTTC
TRBJ2-7	once	.	TRBV6-7	CASSYPHTISGVGAYEQYF	TGTGCCAGCAGTTACCCCCATACGATTAGCGGAGTGGGGGCCTACGAGCAGTACTTC
TRBJ2-5	.	TRBD2	TRBV30	CAWSLPGGSGIPQETQYF	TGTGCCTGGAGTCTCCCCGGGGGTAGCGGGATTCCCCAAGAGACCCAGTACTTC
TRBJ2-3	.	.	TRBV12-5	CASGLGITDTQYF	TGTGCTAGTGGTTTGGGGATTACAGATACGCAGTATTTT
TRBJ1-5	.	.	TRBV19	CASSISDTSNQPQHF	TGTGCCAGTAGTATTTCGGACACTAGCAATCAGCCCCAGCATTTT